This TCR beta chain was obtained from a study of control samples from healthy donors and cancer patients. CDR3 length equals 14 residues. V lost 7 bases, J lost 2 bases, and 5 bases stayed unmatched. Germline V CDR1 and CDR2: SQVTM, ANQGSEA. Using immunoSEQ multiplex PCR, the repertoire was profiled, and TCRdb retains in-frame clones only, with some absent. The sample has 65,000 to 95,000 clones; about 91% are singletons. V and J are TRBV29-1 and TRBJ2-2, with TRBD2 identical over 9 bases. The clonotype originates from a man aged 50-59 years in good health. The sample consisted of blood. CDR3 region: CSAASGENTGELFF. CDR3 nucleotide sequence: TGCAGCGCGGCTAGCGGGGAAAACACCGGGGAGCTGTTTTTT.